This TCR beta chain was profiled in a study of T cell repertoires and Cas9 in healthy adults. Study information: Multi-effector potency, cytotoxicity and lineage were assessed in SpCas9-reactive CD4 and CD8 T cells.

The CDR3 has 14 residues. Trimming cost V 3 bases and J 7 bases; bases outside gene matches: 3. The germline gives CDR1 SGDLS, CDR2 YYNGEE. Findings of the study overall: Reportedly, SpCas9-reactive effector T cell proliferation and function were mitigated by SpCas9-reactive Tregs in vitro.

As to this clone: The antigen is unknown.

Clones were sequenced by immunoSEQ multiplex PCR, and TCRdb holds only the in-frame ones, with some missing. The data hold tens of thousands of clones, with roughly 92% observed a single time. The chain carries TRBV9 and TRBJ1-6, with 8 bases lining up with TRBD1. The TCR was taken from a human donor in good health. Material for sequencing was CD4+ effector T cells (CD127+, CD25-, CD137-, CD154-) from PBMCs; culture status not recorded. CDR3 coding DNA: TGTGCCAGCAGCGCGGACAGGGTAAATTCACCCCTCCACTTT. This translates into CASSADRVNSPLHF.